Each of the 27 T cell receptor beta chains below was sequenced from the same sample in a study of T cell repertoires in cytomegalovirus infection. TCRdb recomputed calls from the reads with MiXCR, one row per CDR3 protein. The table lists 830,000 or so distinct CDR3 sequences, about 30% of them singletons. Their specific antigens are unknown. Sequences were derived from cultured CD8+ T cells from PBMCs, sampled from culture after CMV antigen stimulation. The receptors were sampled from a human donor in good health (CMV status not recorded). Some clones in this sample may be carry-over from other donors' samples.

The chain is built from TRBV6-5 and TRBJ1-1; possibly TRBD1 for D (5 bases). Between the trimmed V and J ends, which lost 1 base and 4 bases, there was a span of 13 bases. The CDR3 is made up of 15 amino acids. The germline V gene encodes CDR1 MNHEY and CDR2 SVGAGI. The CDR3 DNA reads TGTGCCAGCAGTTACTTTTCAGGGCGGACCACTGAAGCTTTCTTT. The encoded protein is CASSYFSGRTTEAFF.

CDR3 nucleotide sequence: TGTGCCAGCAGCGCCGGGGGAGTAAATGAGCAGTTCTTC. Encoded protein: CASSAGGVNEQFF. J is TRBJ2-1 and V is TRBV9; a weak D match, TRBD2 (6 bases). From germline, CDR1 is SGDLS and CDR2 YYNGEE. The CDR3 spans 13 residues. Trimming stripped 3 bases from V and 7 bases from J, with 11 bases between.

Concerning this clonotype: Compared with germline, one end of the junction differs, possibly owing to a read error. The chain recombines TRBV12-3 or TRBV12-4 with TRBJ1-1; possible D gene TRBD1, 5 bases. This CDR3 has 12 amino acids. The chain's CDR3 is CASRLGDLEAFF. The CDR3 region has the DNA TGTGCCAGCAGATTAGGGGATTTAGAAGCTTTCTTT.

The chain employs TRBV20-1 and TRBJ1-1, with D hard to call. The V end was cut by 1 base, the J end by 2 bases, with 11 bases between. Germline V lookup: CDR1 DFQATT, CDR2 SNEGSKA (reference sequence). The CDR3 extends over 14 amino acids. The CDR3 DNA reads as TGCAGTGCTAGAGGCTCCCAGACAAACACTGAAGCTTTCTTT. It encodes CSARGSQTNTEAFF.

V is TRBV4-2 and J is TRBJ1-4; D is ambiguous. Germline V lookup: CDR1 LGHNA, CDR2 YNFKEQ. This CDR3 is 17 amino acids long. V lost 2 bases and J 3 bases, leaving 16 bases between the germline ends. The CDR3 DNA reads as TGTGCCAGCAGCCAACCCCTTTCCGGGGTGTCTAATGAAAAACTGTTTTTT. Its protein is CASSQPLSGVSNEKLFF.

This clonotype has just a few counts. The CDR3 region has the DNA TGCAGCGTCGAAACCGGCCGCAACTATGGCTACACCTTC. This translates into CSVETGRNYGYTF. V gene TRBV29-1 combines with J gene TRBJ1-2, with D unclear. The germline CDR1 and CDR2 sequences are SQVTM and ANQGSEA. The CDR3 runs to 13 residues. V lost 6 bases, J lost 2 bases, and 13 bases lay in between.

This clonotype has a handful of counts. The rearrangement links TRBV7-6 to TRBJ2-1; possibly TRBD1 for D (5 bases). V gave up 5 bases and J gave up 5 bases, with 13 bases separating them. This CDR3 region has 14 residues. CDR1 and CDR2 (germline): SGHVS, FNYEAQ. Here the CDR3 reads CASSLMFRDNEQFF. CDR3 bases: TGTGCCAGCAGCCTCATGTTCAGGGACAATGAGCAGTTCTTC. Full variable domain (missing parts from reference TRBV7-6 and TRBJ2-1): GAGVSQSPRYKVTKRGQDVALRCDPISGHVSLYWYRQALGQGPEFLTYFNYEAQQDKSGLPNDRFSAERPEGSISTLTIQRTEQRDSAMYRCASSLMFRDNEQFFGPGTRLTVL.

This clonotype has a handful of counts. The V gene is TRBV6-2 or TRBV6-3, the J gene TRBJ2-1; 13 bases are a match to TRBD2. From germline, CDR1 is MNHEY and CDR2 SVGEGT. The CDR3 covers 19 residues. Unmatched junction bases numbered 21, after V lost 4 bases and J lost 12 bases. CDR3 coding DNA: TGTGCCAGCAGTTCCTGGACTAGCGGGGGTCCCAACCCTACCGAAGGGCAGTTCTTC. It specifies CASSSWTSGGPNPTEGQFF.

This clonotype was observed a few times. The rearrangement uses TRBV12-3 or TRBV12-4 and TRBJ2-1, with TRBD1 matching 8 bases. V shed 5 bases and J 12 bases; nucleotides not matched to a gene: 6. The CDR3 spans 12 residues. The CDR3 here is CASSGGTGWQFF. The CDR3 region has the DNA TGTGCCAGCAGTGGGGGGACAGGTTGGCAGTTCTTC.

This clonotype has at least ten counts. The gene calls are TRBV7-2 and TRBJ2-3; TRBD2 is a possible D gene (6 bases). The ends were cut back, 1 base at V and 1 base at J, with 9 bases in the middle. The CDR3 loop spans 15 amino acids. Germline lookup yields CDR1 SGHTA and CDR2 FQGNSA. CDR3 sequence reads: CASSLGGVRTDTQYF. The CDR3 nucleotides are TGTGCCAGCAGCTTAGGGGGGGTCCGCACAGATACGCAGTATTTT.

V is TRBV19 and J is TRBJ1-1; D is unresolved. The CDR3 length is 13 residues. V dropped 2 bases and J dropped 4 bases, with 8 bases sitting between them. The V gene's germline CDR1 is LNHDA and CDR2 SQIVND (reference sequence). The CDR3 DNA reads TGTGCCAGTAGTATAACCCGCCGCACTGAAGCTTTCTTT. Translating gives CASSITRRTEAFF.

This sequence joins TRBV12-3 or TRBV12-4 and TRBJ2-2; 7 positions match TRBD2. The CDR3 totals 13 residues. V trimming: 7 bases; J trimming: 6 bases; junction bases outside the gene matches: 5. DNA for the CDR3: TGTGCCAGCACCCCGGGAGGCCCCGGGGAGCTGTTTTTT. Encoded protein: CASTPGGPGELFF.

This clonotype turned up a few times. The genes are TRBV19 and TRBJ1-1, with 8 bases identical to TRBD1. V trimming: 6 bases; J trimming: 2 bases; junction bases outside the gene matches: 8. CDR3 length: 15 amino acids. The germline V gene encodes CDR1 LNHDA and CDR2 SQIVND (reference sequence). CDR3 residues: CASRFGQGVNTEAFF. CDR3 coding DNA: TGTGCCAGTAGGTTCGGACAGGGAGTTAACACTGAAGCTTTCTTT.

This clonotype was recorded many times. The V call is TRBV6-5, the J call TRBJ1-2; 12 bases fit TRBD1. In germline, CDR1 is MNHEY, CDR2 SVGAGI. The CDR3 length is 16 residues. The V gene end was trimmed by 2 bases and the J gene end by 5 bases; junction bases not matched to a gene: 6. The CDR3 DNA reads TGTGCCAGCAGTTACGAAGGGACAGGGGGCGATTATGGCTACACCTTC. It encodes CASSYEGTGGDYGYTF.

The rearrangement uses TRBV7-3 and TRBJ2-3; 7 nucleotides match TRBD2. This CDR3 is 17 amino acids long. Trimming removed 2 bases from V and 2 bases from J; junction bases left unmatched: 10. The germline gives CDR1 SGHTA, CDR2 FQGTGA. CDR3 sequence (DNA): TGTGCCAGCAGCTTAGTGTGGGCTAGCGGTTCCACAGATACGCAGTATTTT. This encodes CASSLVWASGSTDTQYF.

In this sample, this clonotype turned up once. CDR3 sequence (DNA): TGCGCCAGCAGCCTCTCCAGGGAGCTTTACCAAGAGACCCAGTACTTC. This codes for CASSLSRELYQETQYF. This chain connects TRBV4-3 to TRBJ2-5; perhaps D is TRBD1 or TRBD2 (5 bases each). This CDR3 is 16 amino acids long. V was cut by 4 bases and J by 0 bases, with 15 bases left in between. Germline CDR1 is LGHNA and CDR2 is YSLEER.

About this clonotype itself: Relative to the germline gene, one junction end is altered; a read error may explain this. V gene TRBV19 combines with J gene TRBJ1-2; 7 bases line up with TRBD1. The V gene's germline CDR1 is LNHDA and CDR2 SQIVND (reference sequence). The CDR3 is 14 residues long. The CDR3 DNA is TGTACCAGTAGTATCCAGACAGGGCTAGGTGGCTACACCTTC. Protein: CTSSIQTGLGGYTF.

This clonotype appeared a few times. V gene TRBV10-3 combines with J gene TRBJ1-2; D possibly corresponds to TRBD1 (5 bases). This CDR3 spans 14 amino acids. The ends were cut back, 0 bases at V and 7 bases at J, with 12 bases in the middle. Per the germline V gene, CDR1 is ENHRY and CDR2 is SYGVKD. The DNA for the CDR3 is TGTGCCATCAGTGAGTCGGGGGACTCTCGTGGCTACACCTTC. Its translation is CAISESGDSRGYTF.

This clonotype was recorded many times. The J gene is TRBJ2-2, the V gene TRBV7-6; the D gene could be TRBD1 or TRBD2 (5 bases each). Between the trimmed V and J ends, which lost 5 bases and 0 bases, there was a span of 7 bases. This CDR3 comprises 14 residues. Per germline, CDR1 SGHVS and CDR2 FNYEAQ. The CDR3 sequence: CASSPGPNTGELFF. Here the CDR3 DNA reads TGTGCCAGCAGCCCGGGACCGAACACCGGGGAGCTGTTTTTT.

J is TRBJ2-5 and V is TRBV28; D is perhaps TRBD2 (5 bases). Germline assignment: CDR1 MDHEN and CDR2 SYDVKM. V lost 7 bases, J lost 2 bases, and 17 bases lay in between. This CDR3 contains 15 residues. The CDR3 DNA sequence: TGTGCCAGCATCTTGAGGGCAGATAGACAAGAGACCCAGTACTTC. Translation: CASILRADRQETQYF.

The V call is TRBV19, the J call TRBJ1-3; unclear D gene. The CDR3 extends over 14 amino acids. Trimming pared 7 bases from V and 2 bases from J, leaving 12 bases between. Germline CDR1 LNHDA, CDR2 SQIVND (reference sequence). The CDR3: CASNWAGTGNTIYF. The CDR3 DNA sequence: TGTGCCAGTAACTGGGCAGGAACTGGAAACACCATATATTTT.

The CDR3 DNA follows: TGTGCCAGCGCGGAGGCTTCGTACACTGAAGCTTTCTTT. Residues: CASAEASYTEAFF. The chain couples TRBV6-6 to TRBJ1-1, with unresolved D. The CDR3 totals 13 residues. Germline V gene lookup returns CDR1 MNHNY and CDR2 SVGAGI (reference sequence). Deletions cut 8 bases from V and 3 bases from J, with 13 bases between.

The V gene is TRBV9, the J gene TRBJ2-5, with a tentative D call TRBD1 (7 bases). Germline V gene data show CDR1 as SGDLS and CDR2 as YYNGEE. The length of the CDR3 is 15 residues. Trimming pared 3 bases from V and 4 bases from J, leaving 16 bases between. CDR3 loop: CASSGAGGLVETQYF. CDR3 coding DNA: TGTGCCAGCAGCGGAGCAGGGGGGCTCGTAGAGACCCAGTACTTC.

This CDR3 reads CASSHRPGGALNTEAFF. For the CDR3, the DNA is TGTGCCAGCAGCCATCGCCCGGGAGGGGCCCTTAACACTGAAGCTTTCTTT. J is TRBJ1-1 and V is TRBV27; D perhaps matches TRBD1 (5 bases). CDR3 length: 17 residues. With 6 bases removed from V and 2 bases from J, the gap between germline ends came to 22 bases. Per germline, CDR1 MNHEY and CDR2 SMNVEV (reference sequence).

In its sample, this clonotype was seen many times. V is TRBV7-6 and J is TRBJ1-1, with D possibly matching TRBD1 (5 bases). The germline CDR1 and CDR2 sequences are SGHVS and FNYEAQ. Trimming left V 4 bases short and J 7 bases short, with 16 bases between. CDR3 length: 14 residues. CDR3 in amino acids: CASSSLGGTSEAFF. The DNA for the CDR3 is TGTGCCAGCAGCTCCTTGGGGGGGACGAGTGAAGCTTTCTTT.

This clonotype was picked up a small number of times. The chain has TRBV27 and TRBJ2-3; 11 bases are shared with TRBD2. The CDR3 has 16 residues. V was pared by 5 bases and J by 9 bases, with 13 bases of the junction left unmatched. CDR1 is MNHEY, CDR2 SMNVEV, per germline (reference sequence). The CDR3 loop is CASSPTLTSGGLTQYF. The CDR3, as DNA: TGTGCCAGCAGTCCCACCCTAACTAGCGGGGGTCTCACGCAGTATTTT.

This clonotype was counted between two and nine times. The V call is TRBV6-2 or TRBV6-3, the J call TRBJ2-1, with D unresolved. CDR3 length: 11 amino acids. The V gene lost 6 bases and the J gene lost 5 bases, with 5 bases spanning the gap. Germline CDR1 is MNHEY and CDR2 is SVGEGT. The chain's CDR3 is CASRKNNEQFF. CDR3 nucleotide sequence: TGTGCCAGCAGGAAGAACAATGAGCAGTTCTTC.